The rows below give T cell receptor beta chains drawn from one sample of a study of cytomegalovirus exposure and HLA in healthy donors. Clones were read by immunoSEQ multiplex PCR, and TCRdb kept only the in-frame ones, dropping some. The repertoire has approximately 85,000 clones, 55% to 85% of them found once; the top ten carry approximately 12%. The sequencing sample was made of PBMCs. The source is a woman between 40 and 55 years old in good health and CMV-seropositive. CDR3s include the opening cysteine and the closing phenylalanine or tryptophan. A D gene is named only where the DNA matches it firmly. Clone size appears in some rows only: once, few, many, or a class for an expanded clone.

TRBJ1-2	NA	16	TRBV5-6	NA	CASSSQGGFGNYGYTF	TGTGCCAGCAGTTCTCAGGGTGGGTTCGGAAACTATGGCTACACCTTC
TRBJ1-5	once	14	TRBV7-9	NA	CASSSGQWDQPQHF	TGTGCCAGCAGCTCCGGACAGTGGGATCAGCCCCAGCATTTT
TRBJ2-2	NA	16	TRBV7-3	TRBD1	CASSSGTGVNTGELFF	TGTGCCAGCAGTTCAGGGACAGGGGTGAACACCGGGGAGCTGTTTTTT
TRBJ2-3	once	15	TRBV6-5	NA	CASSYGQGILDTQYF	TGTGCCAGCAGTTACGGGCAGGGGATTCTGGATACGCAGTATTTT
TRBJ2-7	NA	14	TRBV9	NA	CASSVAWTDYEQYF	TGTGCCAGCAGCGTAGCTTGGACAGACTACGAGCAGTACTTC
TRBJ1-1	NA	13	TRBV2	NA	CASSDRRSDEAFF	TGTGCCAGCAGTGATAGGCGGAGTGATGAAGCTTTCTTT
TRBJ1-3	few	14	TRBV18	NA	CASSPGGPGNTIYF	TGTGCCAGCTCACCCGGGGGACCTGGAAACACCATATATTTT
TRBJ2-7	NA	15	TRBV18	NA	CASSPPQLDSYEQYF	TGTGCCAGCTCACCACCCCAACTTGACTCCTACGAGCAGTACTTC
TRBJ1-3	NA	14	TRBV30	TRBD1	CAWSRDRGGNTIYF	TGTGCCTGGAGTCGAGACAGGGGTGGAAACACCATATATTTT
TRBJ2-1	few	16	TRBV27	TRBD2	CASSPGSSGYYNEQFF	TGTGCCAGCAGTCCCGGTTCTAGCGGCTACTACAATGAGCAGTTCTTC
TRBJ2-2	NA	14	TRBV30	NA	CAWMGGRTTGELFF	TGTGCCTGGATGGGGGGTAGGACCACCGGGGAGCTGTTTTTT
TRBJ2-7	NA	11	TRBV20-1	NA	CSARDRDEQYF	TGCAGTGCTAGAGATCGCGACGAGCAGTACTTC
TRBJ1-1	NA	12	TRBV18	NA	CASSPDRTEAFF	TGTGCCAGCTCACCCGATCGGACTGAAGCTTTCTTT
TRBJ1-3	NA	13	TRBV28	NA	CASLTSSGNTIYF	TGTGCCAGCCTGACTAGCTCTGGAAACACCATATATTTT
TRBJ2-7	once	14	TRBV4-1	TRBD1	CASSQEDRGYEQYF	TGCGCCAGCAGCCAAGAGGACAGGGGGTACGAGCAGTACTTC
TRBJ2-1	NA	13	TRBV7-2	TRBD2	CASSFPGRNEQFF	TGTGCCAGCAGCTTCCCCGGGAGGAATGAGCAGTTCTTC
TRBJ1-2	once	15	TRBV18	NA	CASSPEGRGNYGYTF	TGTGCCAGCTCACCAGAGGGCAGAGGCAACTATGGCTACACCTTC
TRBJ2-1	NA	13	TRBV15	TRBD1	CATSLQGASEQFF	TGTGCCACCAGCCTACAGGGGGCGAGTGAGCAGTTCTTC
TRBJ1-5	NA	16	TRBV7-9	NA	CSSSPHYIGEGQPQHF	TGTTCCAGCAGCCCACACTATATTGGGGAGGGTCAGCCCCAGCATTTT
TRBJ1-1	few	12	TRBV6-1	TRBD1	CASRRQGTEAFF	TGTGCCAGCAGAAGACAGGGCACTGAAGCTTTCTTT
TRBJ2-3	NA	13	TRBV7-2	NA	CASSLAYTDTQYF	TGTGCCAGCAGCTTAGCTTACACAGATACGCAGTATTTT
TRBJ1-1	NA	15	TRBV10-2	NA	CASSGTGIMRTEAFF	TGCGCCAGCAGTGGAACAGGGATTATGAGGACTGAAGCTTTCTTT
TRBJ2-7	NA	18	TRBV28	TRBD1	CASSGPGTGLQTIYEQYF	TGTGCCAGCAGTGGGCCCGGGACAGGTCTACAGACGATCTACGAGCAGTACTTC
TRBJ1-2	NA	12	TRBV5-4	NA	CASSRDSRGYTF	TGTGCCAGCAGCCGCGACAGTCGGGGCTACACCTTC
TRBJ2-1	NA	16	TRBV7-9	NA	CASSPAFGGAHNEQFF	TGTGCCAGCAGCCCCGCCTTTGGGGGGGCCCACAATGAGCAGTTCTTC
TRBJ2-7	NA	13	TRBV19	TRBD2	CASATSGIYEQYF	TGTGCCAGTGCAACTAGCGGGATCTACGAGCAGTACTTC
TRBJ2-5	NA	16	TRBV7-6	NA	CASSLGGFGGQETQYF	TGTGCCAGCAGCTTAGGAGGGTTCGGGGGCCAAGAGACCCAGTACTTC
TRBJ2-7	NA	14	TRBV2	TRBD2	CAGVRGLAGDEQYF	TGTGCCGGCGTCAGAGGACTAGCGGGAGACGAGCAGTACTTC
TRBJ1-4	NA	15	TRBV30	TRBD1	CAWTEGAGGYEKLFF	TGTGCCTGGACCGAGGGGGCAGGGGGCTATGAAAAACTGTTTTTT
TRBJ2-7	NA	14	TRBV5-1	NA	CASSPPAARNEQYF	TGCGCCAGCAGCCCCCCAGCGGCGAGGAACGAGCAGTACTTC
TRBJ2-1	NA	15	TRBV2	TRBD1	CASSITRGPYNEQFF	TGTGCCAGCTCGATAACGAGGGGGCCCTACAATGAGCAGTTCTTC
TRBJ2-5	NA	14	TRBV9	NA	CASSVDNLKETQYF	TGTGCCAGCAGCGTAGATAACTTAAAAGAGACCCAGTACTTC
TRBJ2-5	NA	17	TRBV28	TRBD1	CASSALRTGGFQETQYF	TGTGCCAGCAGTGCTCTGCGGACAGGGGGTTTCCAAGAGACCCAGTACTTC
TRBJ2-2	NA	15	TRBV5-6	TRBD2	CASSLVAGGTGELFF	TGTGCCAGCAGCTTGGTAGCGGGAGGCACCGGGGAGCTGTTTTTT
TRBJ2-5	once	14	TRBV7-9	NA	CASSPLEGYSTQYF	TGTGCCAGCAGCCCGCTGGAGGGCTACTCGACCCAGTACTTC